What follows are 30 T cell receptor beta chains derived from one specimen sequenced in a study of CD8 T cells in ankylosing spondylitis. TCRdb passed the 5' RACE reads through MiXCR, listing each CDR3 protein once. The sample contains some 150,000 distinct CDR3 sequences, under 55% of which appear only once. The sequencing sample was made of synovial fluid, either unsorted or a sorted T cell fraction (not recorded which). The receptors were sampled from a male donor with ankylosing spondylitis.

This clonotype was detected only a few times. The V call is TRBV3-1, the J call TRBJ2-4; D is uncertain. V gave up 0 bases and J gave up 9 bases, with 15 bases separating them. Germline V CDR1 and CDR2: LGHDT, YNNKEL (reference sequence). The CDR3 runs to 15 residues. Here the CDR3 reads CASSQDLRPWGIQYF. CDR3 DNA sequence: TGTGCCAGCAGCCAAGATCTGAGACCTTGGGGCATTCAGTACTTC. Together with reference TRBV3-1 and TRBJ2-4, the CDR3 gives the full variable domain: DTAVSQTPKYLVTQMGNDKSIKCEQNLGHDTMYWYKQDSKKFLKIMFSYNNKELIINETVPNRFSPKSPDKAHLNLHINSLELGDSAVYFCASSQDLRPWGIQYFGAGTRLSVL.

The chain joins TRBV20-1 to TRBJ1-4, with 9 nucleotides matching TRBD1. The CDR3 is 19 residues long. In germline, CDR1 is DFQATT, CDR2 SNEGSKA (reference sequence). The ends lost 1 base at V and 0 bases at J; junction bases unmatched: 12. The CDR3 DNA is TGCAGTGCTAGAGCCGGGACAGGGTGGAACTTTGCAACTAATGAAAAACTGTTTTTT. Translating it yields CSARAGTGWNFATNEKLFF.

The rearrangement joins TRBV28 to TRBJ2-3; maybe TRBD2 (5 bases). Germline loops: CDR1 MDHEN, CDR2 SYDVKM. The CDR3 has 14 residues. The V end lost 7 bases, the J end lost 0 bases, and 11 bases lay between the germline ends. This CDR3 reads CASNLASSTDTQYF. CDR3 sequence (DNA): TGTGCCAGCAATCTAGCCTCTAGCACAGATACGCAGTATTTT.

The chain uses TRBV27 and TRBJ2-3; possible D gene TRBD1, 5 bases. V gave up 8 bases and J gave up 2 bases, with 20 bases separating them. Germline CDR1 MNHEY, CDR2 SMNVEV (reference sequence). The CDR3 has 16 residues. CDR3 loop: CASGGFETDTTDTQYF. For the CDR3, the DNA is TGTGCCAGCGGTGGTTTTGAGACAGACACCACAGATACGCAGTATTTT.

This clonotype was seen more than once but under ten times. Written as DNA, the CDR3 is TGTGCCAGCAGGCATGCTAGCGGGAGACGGACCGGGGAGCTGTTTTTT. As protein: CASRHASGRRTGELFF. V gene TRBV12-3 or TRBV12-4 combines with J gene TRBJ2-2, with TRBD2 matching over 10 bases. The CDR3 is 16 residues long. The V gene end was trimmed by 6 bases and the J gene end by 5 bases; junction bases not matched to a gene: 9.

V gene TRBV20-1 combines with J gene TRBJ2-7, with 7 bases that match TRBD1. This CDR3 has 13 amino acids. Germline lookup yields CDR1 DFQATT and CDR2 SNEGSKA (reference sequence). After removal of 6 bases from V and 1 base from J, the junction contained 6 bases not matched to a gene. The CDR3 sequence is CSAATGLSYEQYF. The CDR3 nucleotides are TGCAGTGCCGCGACAGGGCTGTCCTACGAGCAGTACTTC.

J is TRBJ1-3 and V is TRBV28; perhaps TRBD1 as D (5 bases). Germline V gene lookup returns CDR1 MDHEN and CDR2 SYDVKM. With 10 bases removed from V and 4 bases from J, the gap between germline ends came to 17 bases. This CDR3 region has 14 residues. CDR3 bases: TGTGCCACCATTTCTTGGAGGGACGGAAACACCATATATTTT. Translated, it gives CATISWRDGNTIYF.

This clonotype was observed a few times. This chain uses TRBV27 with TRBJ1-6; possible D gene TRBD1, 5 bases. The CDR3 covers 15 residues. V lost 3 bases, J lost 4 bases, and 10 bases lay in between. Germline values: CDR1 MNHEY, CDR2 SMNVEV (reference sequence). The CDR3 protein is CASSLVGGYNSPLHF. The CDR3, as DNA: TGTGCCAGCAGTTTGGTCGGGGGATATAATTCACCCCTCCACTTT.

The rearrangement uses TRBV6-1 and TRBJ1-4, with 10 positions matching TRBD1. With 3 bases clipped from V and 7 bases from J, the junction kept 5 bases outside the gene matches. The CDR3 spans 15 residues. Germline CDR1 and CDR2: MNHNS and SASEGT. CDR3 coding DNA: TGTGCCAGCAGTGACATGACAGGGGGCGGTGAAAAACTGTTTTTT. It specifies CASSDMTGGGEKLFF.

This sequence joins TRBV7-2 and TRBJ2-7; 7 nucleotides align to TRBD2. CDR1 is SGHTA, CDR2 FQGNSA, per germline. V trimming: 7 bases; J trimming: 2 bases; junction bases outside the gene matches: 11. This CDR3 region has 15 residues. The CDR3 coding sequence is TGTGCCAGCAAGAAAGGCGGGAGCCCCACCTACGAGCAGTACTTC. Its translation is CASKKGGSPTYEQYF.

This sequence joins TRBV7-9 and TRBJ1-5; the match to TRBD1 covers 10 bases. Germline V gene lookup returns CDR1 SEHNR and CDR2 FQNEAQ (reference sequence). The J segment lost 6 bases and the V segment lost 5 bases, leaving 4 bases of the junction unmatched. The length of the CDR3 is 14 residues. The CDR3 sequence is CASSDRGLLQPQHF. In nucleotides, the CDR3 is TGTGCCAGCAGCGACAGGGGGCTTCTTCAGCCCCAGCATTTT.

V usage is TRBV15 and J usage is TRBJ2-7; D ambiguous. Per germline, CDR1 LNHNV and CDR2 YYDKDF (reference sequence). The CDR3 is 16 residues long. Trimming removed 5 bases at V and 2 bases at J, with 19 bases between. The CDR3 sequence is CATSSTIYRPTYEQYF. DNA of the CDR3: TGTGCCACCAGCTCTACGATTTATAGACCGACCTACGAGCAGTACTTC.

The CDR3 DNA reads TGTGCCAGCAGCCAAGATGTCGAGGGTAACACAATGCCGCAGTTCTTC. Translating gives CASSQDVEGNTMPQFF. V usage is TRBV4-2 and J usage is TRBJ2-1, with D maybe TRBD2 (5 bases). Germline V gene sequence: CDR1 LGHNA, CDR2 YNFKEQ. The CDR3 consists of 16 residues. Trimming pared 0 bases from V and 12 bases from J, leaving 21 bases between.

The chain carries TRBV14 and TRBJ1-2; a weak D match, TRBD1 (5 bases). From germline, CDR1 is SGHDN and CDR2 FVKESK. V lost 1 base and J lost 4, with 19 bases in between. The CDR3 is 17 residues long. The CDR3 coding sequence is TGTGCCAGCAGCCAAGTTCGGCCAGGGCGTCAGATCTATGGCTACACCTTC. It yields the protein CASSQVRPGRQIYGYTF.

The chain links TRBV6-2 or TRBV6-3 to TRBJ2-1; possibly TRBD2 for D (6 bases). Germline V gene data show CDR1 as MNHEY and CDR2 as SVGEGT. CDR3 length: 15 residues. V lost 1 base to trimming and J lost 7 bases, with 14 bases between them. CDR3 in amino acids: CASSYWTTPSNEQFF. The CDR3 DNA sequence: TGTGCCAGCAGTTACTGGACTACGCCTAGTAATGAGCAGTTCTTC.

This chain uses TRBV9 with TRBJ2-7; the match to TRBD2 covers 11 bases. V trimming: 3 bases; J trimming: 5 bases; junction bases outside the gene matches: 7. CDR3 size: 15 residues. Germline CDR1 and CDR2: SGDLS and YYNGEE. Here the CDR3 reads CASSALAGGGHEQYF. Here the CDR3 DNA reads TGTGCCAGCAGCGCCCTAGCGGGAGGTGGCCACGAGCAGTACTTC.

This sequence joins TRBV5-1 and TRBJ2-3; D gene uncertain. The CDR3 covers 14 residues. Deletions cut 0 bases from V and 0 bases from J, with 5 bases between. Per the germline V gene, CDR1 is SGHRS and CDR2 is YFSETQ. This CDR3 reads CASSLDVSTDTQYF. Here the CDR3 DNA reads TGCGCCAGCAGCTTGGACGTTAGCACAGATACGCAGTATTTT.

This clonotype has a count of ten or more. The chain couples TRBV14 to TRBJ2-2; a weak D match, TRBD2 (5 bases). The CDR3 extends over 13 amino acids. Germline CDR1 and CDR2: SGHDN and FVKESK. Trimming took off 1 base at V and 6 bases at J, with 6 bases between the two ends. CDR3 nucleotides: TGTGCCAGCAGCCAAGTCGGGGCCGGGGAGCTGTTTTTT. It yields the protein CASSQVGAGELFF.

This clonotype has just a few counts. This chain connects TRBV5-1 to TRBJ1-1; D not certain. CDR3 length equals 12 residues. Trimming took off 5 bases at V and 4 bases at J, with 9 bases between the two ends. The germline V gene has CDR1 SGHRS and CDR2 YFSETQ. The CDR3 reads CASRGLGTEAFF. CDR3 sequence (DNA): TGCGCCAGCAGAGGGTTGGGCACTGAAGCTTTCTTT.

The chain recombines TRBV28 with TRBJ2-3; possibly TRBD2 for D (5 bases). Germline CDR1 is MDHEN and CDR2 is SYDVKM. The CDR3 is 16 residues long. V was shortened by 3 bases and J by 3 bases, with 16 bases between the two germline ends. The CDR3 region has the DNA TGTGCCAGCAGTTTCATCTTCGGGATAGGAACAGATACGCAGTATTTT. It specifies CASSFIFGIGTDTQYF.

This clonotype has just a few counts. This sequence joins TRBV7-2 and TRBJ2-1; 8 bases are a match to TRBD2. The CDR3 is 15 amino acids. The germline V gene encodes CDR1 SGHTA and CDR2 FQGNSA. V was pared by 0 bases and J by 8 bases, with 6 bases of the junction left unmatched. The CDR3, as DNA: TGTGCCAGCAGCTTAGCTCTCGGGGGGGCATATGAGCAGTTCTTC. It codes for CASSLALGGAYEQFF.

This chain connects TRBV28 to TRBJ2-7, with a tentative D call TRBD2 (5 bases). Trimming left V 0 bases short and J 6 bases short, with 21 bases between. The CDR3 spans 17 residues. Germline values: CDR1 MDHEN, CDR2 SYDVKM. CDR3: CASSLWVAGKLAFEQYF. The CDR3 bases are TGTGCCAGCAGTTTATGGGTTGCGGGTAAATTAGCCTTCGAGCAGTACTTC. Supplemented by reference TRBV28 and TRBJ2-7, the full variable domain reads DVKVTQSSRYLVKRTGEKVFLECVQDMDHENMFWYRQDPGLGLRLIYFSYDVKMKEKGDIPEGYSVSREKKERFSLILESASTNQTSMYLCASSLWVAGKLAFEQYFGPGTRLTVT.

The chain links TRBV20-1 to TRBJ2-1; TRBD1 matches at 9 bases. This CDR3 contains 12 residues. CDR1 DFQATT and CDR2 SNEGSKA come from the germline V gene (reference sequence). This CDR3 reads CRSRDRVGEQFF. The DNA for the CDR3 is TGCAGGTCCCGGGACAGGGTTGGGGAGCAGTTCTTC.

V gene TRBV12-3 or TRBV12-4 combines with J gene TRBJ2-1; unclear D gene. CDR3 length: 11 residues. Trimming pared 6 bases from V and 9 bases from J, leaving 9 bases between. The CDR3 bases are TGTGCCAGCAGCCCTGAGTCTGAGCAGTTCTTC. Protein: CASSPESEQFF.

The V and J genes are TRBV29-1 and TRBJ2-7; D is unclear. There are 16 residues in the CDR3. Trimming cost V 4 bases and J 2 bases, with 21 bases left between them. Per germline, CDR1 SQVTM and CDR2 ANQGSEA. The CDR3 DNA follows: TGCAGCGTTGCCTCCCTTAGAAATACGGCCCCCTACGAGCAGTACTTC. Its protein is CSVASLRNTAPYEQYF.

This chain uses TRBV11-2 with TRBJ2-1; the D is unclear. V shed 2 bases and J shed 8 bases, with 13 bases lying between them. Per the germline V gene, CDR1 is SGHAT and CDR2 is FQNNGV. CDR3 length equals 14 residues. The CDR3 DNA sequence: TGTGCCAGCAGCTTAAGGCCTAGTGGAGATGAGCAGTTCTTC. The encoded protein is CASSLRPSGDEQFF.

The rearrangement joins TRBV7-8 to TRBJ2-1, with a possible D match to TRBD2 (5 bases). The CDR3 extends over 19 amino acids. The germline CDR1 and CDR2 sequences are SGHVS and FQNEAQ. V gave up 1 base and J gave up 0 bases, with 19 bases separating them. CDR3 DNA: TGTGCCAGCAGCTTAGAAAGCTTTCGAGCGGAGAGCTCCTACAATGAGCAGTTCTTC. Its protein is CASSLESFRAESSYNEQFF.

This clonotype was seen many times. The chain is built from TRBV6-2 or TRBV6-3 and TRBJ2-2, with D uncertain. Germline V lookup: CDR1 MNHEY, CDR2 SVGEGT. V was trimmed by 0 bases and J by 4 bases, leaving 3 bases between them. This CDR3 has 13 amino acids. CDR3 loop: CASSYSSTGELFF. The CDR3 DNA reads TGTGCCAGCAGTTACTCTAGCACCGGGGAGCTGTTTTTT.

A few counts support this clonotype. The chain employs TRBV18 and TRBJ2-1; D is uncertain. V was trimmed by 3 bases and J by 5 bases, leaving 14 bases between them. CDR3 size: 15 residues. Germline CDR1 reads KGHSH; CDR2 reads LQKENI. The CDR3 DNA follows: TGTGCCAGCTCACCCCACAAAACCGCGAACAATGAGCAGTTCTTC. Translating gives CASSPHKTANNEQFF.

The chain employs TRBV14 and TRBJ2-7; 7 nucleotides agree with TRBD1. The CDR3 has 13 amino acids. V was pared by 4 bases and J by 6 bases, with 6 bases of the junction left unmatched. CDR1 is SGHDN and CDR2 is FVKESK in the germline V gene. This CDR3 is CASSPTGSLEQYF. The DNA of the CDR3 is TGTGCCAGCAGCCCGACAGGGTCCCTCGAGCAGTACTTC.